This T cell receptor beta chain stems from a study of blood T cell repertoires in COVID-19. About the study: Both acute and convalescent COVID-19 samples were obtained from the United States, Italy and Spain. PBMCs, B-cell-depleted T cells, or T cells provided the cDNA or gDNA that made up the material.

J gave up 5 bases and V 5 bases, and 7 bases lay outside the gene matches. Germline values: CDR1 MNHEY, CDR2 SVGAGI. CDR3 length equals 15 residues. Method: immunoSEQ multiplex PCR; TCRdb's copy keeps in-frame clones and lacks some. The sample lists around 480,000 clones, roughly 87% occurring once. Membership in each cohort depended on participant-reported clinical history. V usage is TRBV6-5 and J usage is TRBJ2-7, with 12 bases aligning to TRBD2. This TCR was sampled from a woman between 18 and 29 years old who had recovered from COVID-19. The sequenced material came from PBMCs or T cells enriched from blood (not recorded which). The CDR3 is CASSPRTSGVDEQYF. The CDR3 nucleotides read TGTGCCAGCAGTCCGCGGACTAGCGGGGTGGACGAGCAGTACTTC.